This entry features one TCR beta chain sequence. The CDR3 has 16 amino acids. The V gene's germline CDR1 is SEHNR and CDR2 FQNEAQ (reference sequence). J gave up 7 bases and V 3 bases, and 11 bases lay outside the gene matches. This entry comes from a study of blood T cell repertoires in COVID-19. TCRdb's copy holds only in-frame clones and misses some; the assay was immunoSEQ multiplex PCR. The sample has under 300,000 clones; approximately 89% are singletons. This chain joins TRBV7-9 and TRBJ2-1; 8 bases align to TRBD2. The TCR originated in a woman aged 40 to 55 with acute COVID-19. Sequenced: PBMCs or T cells enriched from blood (not recorded which). CDR3 coding DNA: TGTGCCAGCAGCTTGCTAACTAGCGGACAAAGGAATGAGCAGTTCTTC. Translation: CASSLLTSGQRNEQFF.